The rows below give T cell receptor beta chains drawn from one sample of a study of cytomegalovirus exposure and HLA in healthy donors. Here immunoSEQ multiplex PCR was the method, and the copy in TCRdb shows in-frame clones only, minus some. This sample has fewer than 200,000 clones, with around 80% found just once. The sequencing input was PBMCs. These receptors were collected from a woman aged 30 to 39 in good health and CMV-seronegative. The CDR3 runs from the conserved cysteine through the conserved F or W. The D gene is left open where the match is weak. A row's size may be missing; if present it is once, few, many or a size class.

>TRBJ1-1|once|NA|TRBV7-2
CASSLGHGAFF
TGTGCCAGCAGCTTAGGCCACGGGGCTTTCTTT
>TRBJ2-3|NA|TRBD1|TRBV6-5
CASSYGQGGTDTQYF
TGTGCCAGCAGTTACGGCCAGGGGGGCACAGATACGCAGTATTTT
>TRBJ1-2|NA|TRBD1|TRBV7-2
CASSLEGTGVGLGYTF
TGTGCCAGCAGCTTAGAAGGGACAGGGGTTGGTTTGGGCTACACCTTC
>TRBJ1-1|few|TRBD1|TRBV18
CASSREGASTEAFF
TGTGCCAGCTCACGCGAGGGGGCGAGTACTGAAGCTTTCTTT
>TRBJ2-1|once|NA|TRBV5-4
CASSLDSRTTYNEQFF
TGTGCCAGCAGCTTGGACTCGCGGACAACCTACAATGAGCAGTTCTTC
>TRBJ2-7|NA|NA|TRBV28
CASLSTYEQYF
TGTGCCAGCCTCTCTACCTACGAGCAGTACTTC
>TRBJ2-2|NA|NA|TRBV4-1
CASSQEVGGELFF
TGCGCCAGCAGCCAAGAGGTCGGCGGGGAGCTGTTTTTT
>TRBJ2-7|NA|NA|TRBV28
CASSFATYEQYF
TGTGCCAGCAGTTTCGCTACCTACGAGCAGTACTTC
>TRBJ2-7|NA|TRBD1|TRBV28
CASSLQGAGGYEQYF
TGTGCCAGCAGTCTTCAGGGGGCCGGGGGCTACGAGCAGTACTTC
>TRBJ2-6|NA|NA|TRBV29-1
CSVQGAGANVLTF
TGCAGCGTACAGGGAGCTGGGGCCAACGTCCTGACTTTC
>TRBJ2-3|NA|NA|TRBV7-2
CASSLAYETVGTDTQYF
TGTGCCAGCAGCTTAGCTTATGAGACAGTAGGCACAGATACGCAGTATTTT
>TRBJ2-3|NA|NA|TRBV6-5
CASSRTASTDTQYF
TGTGCCAGCAGCCGGACAGCTAGCACAGATACGCAGTATTTT
>TRBJ1-5|NA|TRBD1|TRBV9
CASSAGGGGQPQHF
TGTGCCAGCAGCGCAGGGGGCGGGGGTCAGCCCCAGCATTTT
>TRBJ2-7|NA|TRBD1|TRBV28
CATRDRGYEQYF
TGTGCCACCCGCGACAGGGGTTACGAGCAGTACTTC
>TRBJ1-2|NA|NA|TRBV9
CASSVILETVDGYTF
TGTGCCAGCAGCGTAATTCTAGAGACAGTTGATGGCTACACCTTC
>TRBJ2-3|once|NA|TRBV5-4
CASSFGSRSSTDTQYF
TGTGCCAGCAGCTTTGGGAGTAGGTCTAGCACAGATACGCAGTATTTT
>TRBJ2-3|NA|NA|TRBV27
CASSPDRPWDTQYF
TGTGCCAGCAGTCCGGACAGACCCTGGGATACGCAGTATTTT
>TRBJ2-5|once|NA|TRBV6-5
CASSRTGLGKETQYF
TGTGCCAGCAGCCGAACGGGACTCGGCAAAGAGACCCAGTACTTC
>TRBJ1-6|NA|NA|TRBV9
CASSAGHNNSPLHF
TGTGCCAGCAGCGCGGGACACAATAATTCACCCCTCCACTTT
>TRBJ2-7|NA|NA|TRBV28
CASSLLGARVYF
TGTGCCAGCAGTTTATTAGGGGCGCGAGTGTACTTC
>TRBJ2-2|NA|NA|TRBV21-1
CASSECRTQPLENTGELFF
TGTGCCAGCAGCGAGTGTCGGACACAGCCGCTCGAGAACACCGGGGAGCTGTTTTTT
>TRBJ1-1|NA|NA|TRBV28
CASSLFPRDTEAFF
TGTGCCAGCAGTTTATTCCCCAGGGACACTGAAGCTTTCTTT
>TRBJ1-5|NA|TRBD1|TRBV19
CASSAGTENQPQHF
TGTGCCAGTAGTGCCGGGACAGAAAATCAGCCCCAGCATTTT
>TRBJ1-2|once|TRBD1|TRBV18
CASSPRGLLYMFYGYTF
TGTGCCAGCTCACCAAGGGGGCTTCTATATATGTTCTATGGCTACACCTTC
>TRBJ2-5|few|TRBD1|TRBV6-5
CASSFSGTGGLETQYF
TGTGCCAGCAGTTTTTCCGGGACAGGGGGCTTGGAGACCCAGTACTTC
>TRBJ2-5|few|TRBD2|TRBV7-2
CASSPTSGGEWETQYF
TGTGCCAGCAGCCCAACTAGCGGGGGGGAATGGGAGACCCAGTACTTC
>TRBJ2-7|NA|NA|TRBV19
CASSSGSPYEQYF
TGTGCCAGTAGTTCGGGATCCCCCTACGAGCAGTACTTC
>TRBJ2-3|once|NA|TRBV4-1
CASSQIQGTDTQYF
TGCGCCAGCAGCCAAATCCAGGGCACAGATACGCAGTATTTT
>TRBJ2-7|many|TRBD1|TRBV28
CASRPHGQVDEQYF
TGTGCCAGCAGACCACACGGACAGGTAGACGAGCAGTACTTC
>TRBJ2-1|NA|NA|TRBV27
CASSPPGASYNEQFF
TGTGCCAGCAGTCCTCCAGGGGCCAGCTACAATGAGCAGTTCTTC
>TRBJ2-2|NA|TRBD2|TRBV7-2
CASSLGGTRRAGELFF
TGTGCCAGCAGCTTAGGGGGGACTAGGCGCGCCGGGGAGCTGTTTTTT
>TRBJ2-7|NA|TRBD1|TRBV5-1
CASRTPDRGTYEQYF
TGCGCCAGCAGAACCCCCGACAGGGGAACCTACGAGCAGTACTTC
>TRBJ2-1|NA|TRBD2|TRBV4-3
CASSQDATSGMFEQFF
TGCGCCAGCAGCCAAGATGCAACTAGCGGGATGTTTGAGCAGTTCTTC
>TRBJ1-2|few|NA|TRBV4-3
CASSQELRQAPNYGYTF
TGCGCCAGCAGCCAGGAGCTTCGACAGGCTCCTAACTATGGCTACACCTTC
>TRBJ1-2|NA|TRBD1|TRBV9
CASSAETGWNYGYTF
TGTGCCAGCAGCGCCGAGACAGGGTGGAACTATGGCTACACCTTC
>TRBJ2-2|NA|NA|TRBV29-1
CSVAVRGGGTGELFF
TGCAGCGTTGCGGTCCGGGGAGGTGGGACCGGGGAGCTGTTTTTT
>TRBJ1-2|NA|NA|TRBV5-6
CASSLLPGLSYGYTF
TGTGCCAGCAGCTTGCTCCCCGGACTGTCCTATGGCTACACCTTC
>TRBJ2-2|NA|TRBD2|TRBV7-2
CASSLAGLENGELFF
TGTGCCAGCAGCTTAGCGGGACTAGAGAACGGGGAGCTGTTTTTT
>TRBJ2-1|NA|NA|TRBV28
CASSLDSVVPNEQFF
TGTGCCAGCAGCCTGGACTCCGTAGTCCCCAATGAGCAGTTCTTC
>TRBJ1-2|NA|TRBD1|TRBV7-2
CASSLAYRGNNYGYTF
TGTGCCAGCAGCTTAGCATACAGGGGGAATAACTATGGCTACACCTTC
>TRBJ2-1|once|NA|TRBV27
CASSLSQGNYNEQFF
TGTGCCAGCAGTTTAAGTCAGGGCAATTACAATGAGCAGTTCTTC
>TRBJ2-7|NA|NA|TRBV29-1
CSVVSGPSYEQYF
TGCAGCGTGGTATCAGGGCCCTCCTACGAGCAGTACTTC
>TRBJ2-1|NA|NA|TRBV7-6
CASSLNPMTRVDEQFF
TGTGCCAGCAGCTTAAATCCGATGACTAGGGTGGATGAGCAGTTCTTC
>TRBJ2-1|NA|NA|TRBV5-4
CASSSQGITYNEQFF
TGTGCCAGCAGCTCACAGGGTATAACCTACAATGAGCAGTTCTTC
>TRBJ1-1|NA|NA|TRBV19
CASSIVGEITEAFF
TGTGCCAGTAGTATAGTAGGGGAAATAACTGAAGCTTTCTTT
>TRBJ2-1|NA|TRBD1|TRBV14
CASTQRMSGGSNEQFF
TGTGCCAGCACCCAACGTATGTCAGGGGGAAGCAATGAGCAGTTCTTC
>TRBJ1-1|NA|TRBD1|TRBV5-1
CASSRWTGVLNTEAFF
TGCGCCAGCAGCCGGTGGACAGGGGTCCTGAACACTGAAGCTTTCTTT
>TRBJ2-6|NA|NA|TRBV6-1
CASLPSGANVLTF
TGTGCCAGTCTCCCCTCTGGGGCCAACGTCCTGACTTTC